The table lists the clone carrying this T cell receptor beta chain with a count of one. TCRdb called the 5' RACE reads again in MiXCR, with one record for every CDR3 protein. The table lists roughly 8,500 distinct CDR3 sequences, about a quarter of them singletons. CDR1 is MNHEY and CDR2 is SVGEGT in the germline V gene. CDR3 size: 14 residues. The V end was cut by 6 bases, the J end by 1 base, with 13 bases between. The clonotype originates from a female donor with breast cancer. The chain has TRBV6-2 or TRBV6-3 and TRBJ2-7; D not resolved. The sequenced sample was naive CD4+ T cells sorted from a lymph node. Subset meaning: naive CD4+ T cells, CD4+CD45RA+CD25-. This CDR3 reads CASSDNRKSYEQYF. The CDR3 DNA sequence: TGTGCCAGCAGCGATAATAGGAAGTCCTACGAGCAGTACTTC.